The following is a TCR beta chain sequence with its context. What it binds is not known. A clone one base away is much larger, so this may be a read error. This sample was taken from a study of regulatory T cells in long-lasting Graves disease. Study information: Graves' patients diagnosed newly had used antithyroid drugs under 3 months.

Germline assignment: CDR1 SGDLS and CDR2 YYNGEE. Trimming shortened V by 0 bases and J by 6 bases, and 4 bases separated the two germline ends. The CDR3 sequence is 12 residues long. The TCR beta library used iRepertoire HTBI primers with Arm-PCR amplification of CDR3. TCRdb reprocessed the multiplex PCR reads with MiXCR, giving one entry per CDR3 protein. The sample contains 200,000 to 250,000 distinct CDR3 sequences, around 17% of which appear only once. Study results and limitations: Accuracy was possibly reduced by small sample size. TCR diversity in persistent Graves' patients was below that of newly diagnosed ones. Clonotypes that were public and shared totalled fewer than 3,500 in persistent patients versus 900 to 1,000 in new patients.

Time point here: newly diagnosed GD, antithyroid drugs for less than 3 months. There was RNA extracted from PBMCs, and the TCR library was made from it. The rearrangement joins TRBV9 to TRBJ2-1, with D uncertain. The clonotype comes from a female donor with Graves disease. The sample here was peripheral blood mononuclear cells (PBMCs), taken at new diagnosis, from a patient treated with antithyroid drugs. CDR3: CASSVAPNEQFF. In DNA, the CDR3 is TGTGCCAGCAGCGTAGCCCCCAATGAGCAGTTCTTC.